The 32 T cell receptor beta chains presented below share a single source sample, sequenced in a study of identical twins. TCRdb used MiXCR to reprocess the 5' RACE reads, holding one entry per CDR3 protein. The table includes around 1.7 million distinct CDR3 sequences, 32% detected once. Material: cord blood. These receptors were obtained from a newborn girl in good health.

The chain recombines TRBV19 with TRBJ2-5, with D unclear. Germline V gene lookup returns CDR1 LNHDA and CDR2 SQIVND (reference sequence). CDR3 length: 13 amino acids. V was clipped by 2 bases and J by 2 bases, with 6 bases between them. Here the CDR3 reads CASSIQMQETQYF. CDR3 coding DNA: TGTGCCAGTAGTATACAGATGCAAGAGACCCAGTACTTC.

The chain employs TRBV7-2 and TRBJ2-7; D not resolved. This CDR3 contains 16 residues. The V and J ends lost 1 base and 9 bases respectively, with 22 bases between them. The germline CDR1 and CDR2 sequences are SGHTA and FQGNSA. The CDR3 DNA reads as TGTGCCAGCAGCTTAGTAGGAGAGCTCTTCTACAATGGGCAGTACTTC. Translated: CASSLVGELFYNGQYF.

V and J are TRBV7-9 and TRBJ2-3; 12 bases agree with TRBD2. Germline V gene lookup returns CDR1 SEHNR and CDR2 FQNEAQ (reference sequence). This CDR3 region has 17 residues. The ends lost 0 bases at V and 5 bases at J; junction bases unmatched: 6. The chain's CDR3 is CASSLALAGGQGDTQYF. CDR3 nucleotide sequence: TGTGCCAGCAGCTTAGCCCTAGCGGGGGGGCAAGGAGATACGCAGTATTTT.

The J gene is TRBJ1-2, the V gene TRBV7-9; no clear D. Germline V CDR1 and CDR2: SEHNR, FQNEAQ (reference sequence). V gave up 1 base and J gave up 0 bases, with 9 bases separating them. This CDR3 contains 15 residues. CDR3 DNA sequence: TGTGCCAGCAGCTTAGAAGATACAGCTAACTATGGCTACACCTTC. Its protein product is CASSLEDTANYGYTF. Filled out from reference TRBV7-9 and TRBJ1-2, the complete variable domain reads DTGVSQNPRHKITKRGQNVTFRCDPISEHNRLYWYRQTLGQGPEFLTYFQNEAQLEKSRLLSDRFSAERPKGSFSTLEIQRTEQGDSAMYLCASSLEDTANYGYTFGSGTRLTVV.

The CDR3, as DNA: TGCGCCAGCGGTCTAGCTGGGGGGGCCGGCACAGATACGCAGTATTTT. As protein: CASGLAGGAGTDTQYF. The V gene is TRBV5-1, the J gene TRBJ2-3, with D perhaps matching TRBD2 (7 bases). The CDR3 extends over 16 amino acids. Looked up from germline, CDR1 is SGHRS and CDR2 is YFSETQ. Trimming took 7 bases from V and 1 from J, leaving 19 bases between them.

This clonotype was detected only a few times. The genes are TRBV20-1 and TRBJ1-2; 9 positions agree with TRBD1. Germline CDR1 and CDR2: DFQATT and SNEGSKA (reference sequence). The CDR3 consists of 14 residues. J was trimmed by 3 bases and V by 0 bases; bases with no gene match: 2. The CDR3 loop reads CSAREGQGHYGYTF. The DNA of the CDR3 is TGCAGTGCTAGAGAGGGACAGGGCCACTATGGCTACACCTTC.

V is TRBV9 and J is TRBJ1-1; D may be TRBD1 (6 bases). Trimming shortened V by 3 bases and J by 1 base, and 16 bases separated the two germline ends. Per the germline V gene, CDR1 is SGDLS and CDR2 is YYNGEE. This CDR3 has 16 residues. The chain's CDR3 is CASSATSGAGNTEAFF. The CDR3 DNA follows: TGTGCCAGCAGCGCCACCTCGGGGGCCGGGAACACTGAAGCTTTCTTT. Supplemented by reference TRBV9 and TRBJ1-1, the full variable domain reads DSGVTQTPKHLITATGQRVTLRCSPRSGDLSVYWYQQSLDQGLQFLIQYYNGEERAKGNILERFSAQQFPDLHSELNLSSLELGDSALYFCASSATSGAGNTEAFFGQGTRLTVV.

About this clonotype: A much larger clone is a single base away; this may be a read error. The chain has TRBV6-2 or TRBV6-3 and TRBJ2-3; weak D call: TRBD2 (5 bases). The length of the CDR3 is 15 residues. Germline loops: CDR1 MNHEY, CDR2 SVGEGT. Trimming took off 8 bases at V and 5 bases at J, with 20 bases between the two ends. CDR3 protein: CASRLTISAQDTQYF. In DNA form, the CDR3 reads TGTGCCAGCCGATTGACTATATCGGCACAAGATACGCAGTATTTT.

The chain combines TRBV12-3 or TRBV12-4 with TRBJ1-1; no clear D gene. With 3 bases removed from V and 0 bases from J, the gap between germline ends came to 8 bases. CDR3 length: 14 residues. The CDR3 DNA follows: TGTGCCAGCAGTTTCGAGCTGTTGAACACTGAAGCTTTCTTT. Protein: CASSFELLNTEAFF.

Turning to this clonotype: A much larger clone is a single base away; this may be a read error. CDR3 in amino acids: CASSSWRGTYEQYF. The CDR3 coding sequence is TGCGCCAGCAGCTCGTGGCGCGGTACCTACGAGCAGTACTTC. The chain employs TRBV5-1 and TRBJ2-7, with D unresolved. This CDR3 contains 14 residues. From germline, CDR1 is SGHRS and CDR2 YFSETQ. The V end lost 3 bases, the J end lost 2 bases, and 12 bases lay between the germline ends.

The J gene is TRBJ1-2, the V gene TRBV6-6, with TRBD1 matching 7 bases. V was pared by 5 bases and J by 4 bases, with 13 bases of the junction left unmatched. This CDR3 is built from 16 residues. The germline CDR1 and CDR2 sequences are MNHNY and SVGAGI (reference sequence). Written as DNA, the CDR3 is TGTGCCAGCAGTACGACCCGGGACAGCCTGATCTATGGCTACACCTTC. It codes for CASSTTRDSLIYGYTF.

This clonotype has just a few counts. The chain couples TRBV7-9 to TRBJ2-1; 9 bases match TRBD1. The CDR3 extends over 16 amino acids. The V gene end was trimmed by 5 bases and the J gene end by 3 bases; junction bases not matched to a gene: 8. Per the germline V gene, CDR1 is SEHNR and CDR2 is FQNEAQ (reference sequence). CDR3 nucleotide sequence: TGTGCCAGCAGCCCCCGGGACAGGGAAAACTACAATGAGCAGTTCTTC. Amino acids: CASSPRDRENYNEQFF.

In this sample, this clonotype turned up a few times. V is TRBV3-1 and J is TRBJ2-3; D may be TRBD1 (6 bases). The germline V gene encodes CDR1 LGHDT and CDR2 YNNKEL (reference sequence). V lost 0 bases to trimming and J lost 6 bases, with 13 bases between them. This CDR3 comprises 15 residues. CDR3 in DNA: TGTGCCAGCAGCCAAGAGGGCAGGGGTCGCGATACGCAGTATTTT. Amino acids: CASSQEGRGRDTQYF.

The CDR3 loop is CASSLGAQVGYGYTF. The DNA for the CDR3 is TGCGCCAGCAGCTTGGGGGCGCAGGTGGGCTATGGCTACACCTTC. The chain links TRBV5-1 to TRBJ1-2; D remains ambiguous. Looked up from germline, CDR1 is SGHRS and CDR2 is YFSETQ. The CDR3 length is 15 residues. V was shortened by 0 bases and J by 4 bases, with 13 bases between the two germline ends.

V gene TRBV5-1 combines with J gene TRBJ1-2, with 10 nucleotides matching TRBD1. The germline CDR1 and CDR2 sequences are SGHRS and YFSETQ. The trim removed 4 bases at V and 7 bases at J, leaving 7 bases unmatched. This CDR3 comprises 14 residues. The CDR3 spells CASSIDRGRRGYTF. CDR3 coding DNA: TGCGCCAGCAGCATAGACAGGGGGCGGCGTGGCTACACCTTC.

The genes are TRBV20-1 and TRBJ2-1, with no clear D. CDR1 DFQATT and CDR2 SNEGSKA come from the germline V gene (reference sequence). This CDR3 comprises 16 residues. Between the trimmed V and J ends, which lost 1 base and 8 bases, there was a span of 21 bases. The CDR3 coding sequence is TGCAGTGCTAGAGGGTTCCAGCCAAACCACCTCGATGAGCAGTTCTTC. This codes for CSARGFQPNHLDEQFF.

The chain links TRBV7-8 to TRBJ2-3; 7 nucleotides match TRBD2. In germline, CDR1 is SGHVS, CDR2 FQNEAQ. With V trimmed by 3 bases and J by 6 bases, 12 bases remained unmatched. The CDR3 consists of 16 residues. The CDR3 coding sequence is TGTGCCAGCAGCTTCCTTCAGGGAGGGGCTGTGGATACGCAGTATTTT. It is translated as CASSFLQGGAVDTQYF.

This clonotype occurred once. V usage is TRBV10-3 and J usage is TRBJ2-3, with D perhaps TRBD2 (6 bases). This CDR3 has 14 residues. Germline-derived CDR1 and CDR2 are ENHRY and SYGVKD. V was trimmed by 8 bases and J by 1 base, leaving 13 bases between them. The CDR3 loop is CAIYPPSGTDTQYF. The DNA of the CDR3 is TGTGCCATCTATCCCCCTAGCGGCACAGATACGCAGTATTTT.

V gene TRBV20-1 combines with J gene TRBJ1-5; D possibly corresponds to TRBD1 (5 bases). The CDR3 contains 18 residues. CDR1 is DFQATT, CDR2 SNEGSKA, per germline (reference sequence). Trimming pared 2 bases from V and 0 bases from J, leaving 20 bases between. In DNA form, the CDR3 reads TGCAGTGCTAGAACCCGGAGAGGGGCGCGCCTTAGCAATCAGCCCCAGCATTTT. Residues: CSARTRRGARLSNQPQHF.

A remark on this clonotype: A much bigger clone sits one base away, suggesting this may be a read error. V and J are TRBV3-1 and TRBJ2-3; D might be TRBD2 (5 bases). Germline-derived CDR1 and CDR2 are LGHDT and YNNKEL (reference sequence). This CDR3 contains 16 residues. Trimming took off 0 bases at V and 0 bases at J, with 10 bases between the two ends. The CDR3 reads CASSQDPAASTDTQYF. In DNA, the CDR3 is TGTGCCAGCAGCCAAGATCCAGCGGCTAGCACAGATACGCAGTATTTT.

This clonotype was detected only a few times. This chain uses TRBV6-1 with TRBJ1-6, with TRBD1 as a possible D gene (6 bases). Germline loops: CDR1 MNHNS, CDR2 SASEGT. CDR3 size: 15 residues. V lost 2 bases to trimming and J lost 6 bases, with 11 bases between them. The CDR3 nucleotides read TGTGCCAGCAGTGAACAAGGGGGGGTTAATTCACCCCTCCACTTT. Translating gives CASSEQGGVNSPLHF.

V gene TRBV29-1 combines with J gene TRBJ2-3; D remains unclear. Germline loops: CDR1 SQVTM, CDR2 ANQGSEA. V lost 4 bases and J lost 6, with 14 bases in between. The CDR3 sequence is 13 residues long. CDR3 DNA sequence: TGCAGCGTTGGGCCCTCGTTGGGTGATACGCAGTATTTT. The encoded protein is CSVGPSLGDTQYF.

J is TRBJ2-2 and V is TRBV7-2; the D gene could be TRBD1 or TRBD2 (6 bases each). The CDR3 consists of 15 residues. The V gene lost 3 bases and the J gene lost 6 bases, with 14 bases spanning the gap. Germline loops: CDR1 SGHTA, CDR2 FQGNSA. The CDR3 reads CASSFQRRGSGELFF. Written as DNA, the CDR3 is TGTGCCAGCAGCTTCCAAAGGAGGGGGTCCGGGGAGCTGTTTTTT.

This chain's CDR3 is CASRNLAGGPGIRQFF. Written as DNA, the CDR3 is TGTGCCAGCAGAAACCTAGCGGGGGGGCCCGGAATTCGGCAGTTCTTC. The V gene is TRBV11-2, the J gene TRBJ2-1; TRBD2 matches at 12 bases. The CDR3 runs 16 residues. CDR1 SGHAT and CDR2 FQNNGV come from the germline V gene. Trimming at V came to 6 bases and at J to 12 bases, leaving 15 bases not matched to a gene.

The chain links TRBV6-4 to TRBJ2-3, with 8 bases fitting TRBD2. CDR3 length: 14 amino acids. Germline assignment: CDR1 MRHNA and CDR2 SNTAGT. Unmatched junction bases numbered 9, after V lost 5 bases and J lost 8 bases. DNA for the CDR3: TGTGCCAGCAGTCCCGGGACTAGTGGTGGTACGCAGTATTTT. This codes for CASSPGTSGGTQYF.

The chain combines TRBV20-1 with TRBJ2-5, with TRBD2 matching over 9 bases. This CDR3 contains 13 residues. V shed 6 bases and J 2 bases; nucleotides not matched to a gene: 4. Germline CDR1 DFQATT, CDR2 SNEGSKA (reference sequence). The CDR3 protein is CSASTSGQETQYF. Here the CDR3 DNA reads TGCAGTGCATCCACTAGCGGGCAAGAGACCCAGTACTTC.

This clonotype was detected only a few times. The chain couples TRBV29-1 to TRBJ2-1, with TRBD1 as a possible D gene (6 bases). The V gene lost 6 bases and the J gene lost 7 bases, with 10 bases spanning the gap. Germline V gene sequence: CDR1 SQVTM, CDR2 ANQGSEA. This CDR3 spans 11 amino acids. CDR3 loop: CSVGQLNEQFF. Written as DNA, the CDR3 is TGCAGCGTCGGACAGCTTAATGAGCAGTTCTTC.

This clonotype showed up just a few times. The CDR3 region is CASSFRGTNLPSYNEQFF. CDR3 DNA: TGTGCCAGCAGTTTCCGAGGGACCAATCTCCCCTCCTACAATGAGCAGTTCTTC. This sequence joins TRBV12-3 or TRBV12-4 and TRBJ2-1; D is perhaps TRBD1 or TRBD2 (5 bases each). The CDR3 length is 18 residues. The V gene lost 3 bases and the J gene lost 0 bases, with 18 bases spanning the gap.

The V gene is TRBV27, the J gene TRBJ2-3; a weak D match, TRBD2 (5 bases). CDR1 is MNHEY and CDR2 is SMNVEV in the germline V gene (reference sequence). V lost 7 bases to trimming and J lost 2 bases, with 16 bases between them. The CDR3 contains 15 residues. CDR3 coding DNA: TGTGCCAGCACCACCCGGGGATGGATCACAGATACGCAGTATTTT. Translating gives CASTTRGWITDTQYF.

CDR3 sequence: CASIPGQGATRSNQPQHF. CDR3 bases: TGTGCCAGCATCCCGGGACAGGGGGCAACTCGAAGCAATCAGCCCCAGCATTTT. This chain joins TRBV6-1 and TRBJ1-5, with 12 bases matching TRBD1. There are 18 residues in the CDR3. V gave up 7 bases and J gave up 1 base; unmatched junction bases: 11. CDR1 MNHNS and CDR2 SASEGT come from the germline V gene.

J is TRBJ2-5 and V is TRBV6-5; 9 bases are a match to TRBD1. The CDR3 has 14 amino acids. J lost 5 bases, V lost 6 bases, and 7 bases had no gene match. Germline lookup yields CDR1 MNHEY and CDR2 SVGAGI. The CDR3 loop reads CASSRDRDWETQYF. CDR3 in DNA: TGTGCCAGCAGCCGGGACAGGGATTGGGAGACCCAGTACTTC.

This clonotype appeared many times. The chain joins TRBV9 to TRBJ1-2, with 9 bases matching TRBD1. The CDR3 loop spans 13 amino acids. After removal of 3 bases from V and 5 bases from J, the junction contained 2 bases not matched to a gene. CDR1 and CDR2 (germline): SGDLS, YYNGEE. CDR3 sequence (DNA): TGTGCCAGCAGCGCCGGGACAGGGTATGGCTACACCTTC. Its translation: CASSAGTGYGYTF. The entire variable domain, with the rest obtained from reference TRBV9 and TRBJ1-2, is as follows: DSGVTQTPKHLITATGQRVTLRCSPRSGDLSVYWYQQSLDQGLQFLIQYYNGEERAKGNILERFSAQQFPDLHSELNLSSLELGDSALYFCASSAGTGYGYTFGSGTRLTVV.